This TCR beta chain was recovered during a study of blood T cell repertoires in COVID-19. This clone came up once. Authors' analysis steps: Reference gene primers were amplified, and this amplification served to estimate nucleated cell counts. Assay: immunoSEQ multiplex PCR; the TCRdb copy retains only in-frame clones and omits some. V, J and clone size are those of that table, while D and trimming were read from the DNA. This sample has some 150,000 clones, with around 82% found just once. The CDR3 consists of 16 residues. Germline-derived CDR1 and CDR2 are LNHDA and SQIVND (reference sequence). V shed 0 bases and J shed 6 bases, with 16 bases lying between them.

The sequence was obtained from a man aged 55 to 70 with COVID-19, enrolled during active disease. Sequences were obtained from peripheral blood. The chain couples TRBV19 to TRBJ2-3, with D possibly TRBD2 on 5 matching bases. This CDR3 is CASSIDHAAGGDTQYF. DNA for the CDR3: TGTGCCAGTAGTATAGATCATGCTGCGGGTGGGGATACGCAGTATTTT. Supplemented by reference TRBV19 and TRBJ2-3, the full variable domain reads DGGITQSPKYLFRKEGQNVTLSCEQNLNHDAMYWYRQDPGQGLRLIYYSQIVNDFQKGDIAEGYSVSREKKESFPLTVTSAQKNPTAFYLCASSIDHAAGGDTQYFGPGTRLTVL.